This TCR beta chain was recovered during a study of cytomegalovirus exposure and HLA in healthy donors. In the PCR, 60 Vbeta and 13 Jbeta primers were used. The assay was immunoSEQ multiplex PCR, and TCRdb's table has in-frame clones only and misses some. The data show approximately 160,000 clones, 70% to 80% seen once. This TCR was recovered from a female donor in good health and CMV-seronegative. Sequenced input: PBMCs.

In DNA, the CDR3 is TGTGCCAGTAGTTGGGGCTTTAGCACAGATACGCAGTATTTT. Amino acid sequence: CASSWGFSTDTQYF. The chain combines TRBV19 with TRBJ2-3; the D gene is possibly TRBD1 (5 bases). This CDR3 has 14 amino acids. Germline V CDR1 and CDR2: LNHDA, SQIVND (reference sequence). Trimming removed 5 bases from V and 0 bases from J, with 9 bases in between. Drawing the rest from reference TRBV19 and TRBJ2-3, the complete variable domain is DGGITQSPKYLFRKEGQNVTLSCEQNLNHDAMYWYRQDPGQGLRLIYYSQIVNDFQKGDIAEGYSVSREKKESFPLTVTSAQKNPTAFYLCASSWGFSTDTQYFGPGTRLTVL.